Presented here are 28 T cell receptor beta chains from one specimen sequenced in a study of vaccination and CD4 T cells after COVID-19. Cultured CD4+ T cells had their DNA profiled by the Oncomine TCR Beta short-read assay. From the PCR reads, TCRdb called clonotypes with MiXCR, one entry per CDR3 protein. This sample carries roughly 3,900 distinct CDR3 sequences, about 20% of them seen once, and the ten largest clones take more than 15%. Treatment specified: approximately 10-day PBMC culture with coronavirus spike peptide pools or control peptides (ViraFEST assay). No antigen has been assigned to these receptors. Sequenced input: CD4+ T cells from blood, cultured in vitro. These receptors were obtained from a human donor who had recovered from COVID-19.

This clonotype is medium-sized (0.01 to 0.1%). The chain joins TRBV27 to TRBJ1-2, with D uncertain. The CDR3 is 16 amino acids. With 2 bases removed from V and 6 bases from J, the gap between germline ends came to 19 bases. Germline CDR1 MNHEY, CDR2 SMNVEV (reference sequence). The CDR3 is CASSLRTPTGSHGYTF. For the CDR3, the DNA is TGTGCCAGCAGTTTACGAACCCCGACCGGGAGTCATGGCTACACCTTC.

CDR3 amino acids: CASIWGRAPDTQYF. The CDR3 DNA reads as TGTGCCAGCATTTGGGGGAGGGCCCCAGATACGCAGTATTTT. The chain has TRBV10-3 and TRBJ2-3, with TRBD2 matching 7 bases. The CDR3 consists of 14 residues. Germline V gene data show CDR1 as ENHRY and CDR2 as SYGVKD. V lost 10 bases, J lost 4 bases, and 11 bases stayed unmatched.

J is TRBJ1-3 and V is TRBV27; D remains ambiguous. Germline V gene data show CDR1 as MNHEY and CDR2 as SMNVEV (reference sequence). This CDR3 comprises 13 residues. V was pared by 6 bases and J by 0 bases, with 6 bases between. Written as DNA, the CDR3 is TGTGCCAGCAGATCTTACTCTGGAAACACCATATATTTT. Protein sequence: CASRSYSGNTIYF.

This clonotype has a handful of counts. The J gene is TRBJ2-6, the V gene TRBV7-9; D remains ambiguous. Deletions cut 4 bases from V and 1 base from J, with 8 bases between. Germline CDR1 reads SEHNR; CDR2 reads FQNEAQ (reference sequence). The CDR3 runs 15 residues. The CDR3 coding sequence is TGTGCCAGCAGCTACGACACTTCTGGGGCCAACGTCCTGACTTTC. Protein: CASSYDTSGANVLTF.

This clonotype ranks as medium-sized. This chain links TRBV6-1 with TRBJ1-2, with no clear D. In germline, CDR1 is MNHNS, CDR2 SASEGT. V was clipped by 1 base and J by 4 bases, with 7 bases between them. CDR3 length equals 13 residues. CDR3 sequence: CASSEGARYGYTF. The CDR3, as DNA: TGTGCCAGCAGTGAAGGGGCCCGCTATGGCTACACCTTC.

This clonotype has more than one count but fewer than ten. The chain joins TRBV11-2 to TRBJ2-1; TRBD2 aligns across 9 bases. The V and J ends lost 5 bases and 3 bases, in that order; junction bases with no gene match: 5. Germline V gene sequence: CDR1 SGHAT, CDR2 FQNNGV. The CDR3 totals 15 residues. CDR3 residues: CASSARGGLYNEQFF. The CDR3 nucleotides are TGTGCCAGCAGCGCGCGGGGGGGCCTCTACAATGAGCAGTTCTTC.

The chain joins TRBV6-1 to TRBJ1-4, with D uncertain. The V end lost 6 bases, the J end lost 0 bases, and 2 bases lay between the germline ends. CDR3 length equals 12 residues. Looked up from germline, CDR1 is MNHNS and CDR2 is SASEGT. The CDR3 region has the DNA TGTGCCAGCAGGGCAACTAATGAAAAACTGTTTTTT. Protein product: CASRATNEKLFF.

A few counts support this clonotype. The CDR3 DNA reads TGCAGTGCTAGGGGGCACTCGAACACTGAAGCTTTCTTT. It is translated as CSARGHSNTEAFF. The chain has TRBV20-1 and TRBJ1-1, with TRBD1 as a possible D gene (5 bases). The CDR3 length is 13 residues. V shed 3 bases and J shed 1 base, with 9 bases lying between them. CDR1 is DFQATT, CDR2 SNEGSKA, per germline (reference sequence).

The chain has TRBV7-3 and TRBJ1-1; no definite D call. Germline-derived CDR1 and CDR2 are SGHTA and FQGTGA. This CDR3 spans 13 amino acids. Trimming left V 5 bases short and J 1 base short, with 8 bases between. CDR3 DNA: TGTGCCAGCAGCCCAAATACGAACACTGAAGCTTTCTTT. This encodes CASSPNTNTEAFF.

This clonotype was detected only a few times. The chain joins TRBV30 to TRBJ1-3, with D possibly matching TRBD1 (6 bases). Germline V gives CDR1 GTSNPN, CDR2 SVGIG (reference sequence). Trimming removed 5 bases from V and 4 bases from J, with 21 bases in between. The CDR3 is 16 amino acids. CDR3 bases: TGTGCCTGGGGGCCCGGGACGGGGGGCTCCGGAAACACCATATATTTT. Amino acid sequence: CAWGPGTGGSGNTIYF.

By sample fraction, this clonotype is medium-sized. The CDR3 loop is CSARKGTLNTEAFF. CDR3 DNA sequence: TGCAGTGCTAGAAAGGGGACACTGAACACTGAAGCTTTCTTT. The genes are TRBV20-1 and TRBJ1-1; D is perhaps TRBD1 (6 bases). The CDR3 runs 14 residues. The germline V gene encodes CDR1 DFQATT and CDR2 SNEGSKA (reference sequence). V gave up 2 bases and J gave up 0 bases, with 10 bases separating them.

This clonotype was recorded a few times. V gene TRBV6-1 combines with J gene TRBJ1-2; 8 positions agree with TRBD1. V gave up 8 bases and J gave up 3 bases; unmatched junction bases: 11. This CDR3 spans 15 amino acids. In germline, CDR1 is MNHNS, CDR2 SASEGT. The CDR3 DNA reads as TGTGCCAGCCTTCGGACAGGGAATTTTCACTATGGCTACACCTTC. Translated, it gives CASLRTGNFHYGYTF.

This clonotype has just a few counts. This chain connects TRBV20-1 to TRBJ1-5; weak D call: TRBD1 (5 bases). Trimming removed 2 bases from V and 4 bases from J, with 12 bases in between. The length of the CDR3 is 14 residues. Per germline, CDR1 DFQATT and CDR2 SNEGSKA (reference sequence). The CDR3: CSARRGPHNQPQHF. The CDR3 bases are TGCAGTGCTAGAAGGGGACCGCATAATCAGCCCCAGCATTTT.

The J gene is TRBJ1-2, the V gene TRBV12-3 or TRBV12-4; 7 positions agree with TRBD1. The CDR3 is 14 amino acids. V was clipped by 0 bases and J by 2 bases; unmatched bases: 0. CDR3 coding DNA: TGTGCCAGCAGTTTAGCGGGACAGAACTATGGCTACACCTTC. Residues: CASSLAGQNYGYTF.

By share of the sample, this clonotype is large. The chain is built from TRBV19 and TRBJ1-5, with D hard to call. V was cut by 2 bases and J by 2 bases, with 10 bases left in between. Germline V gene sequence: CDR1 LNHDA, CDR2 SQIVND (reference sequence). The CDR3 spans 15 residues. The CDR3 bases are TGTGCCAGTAGTATAATGGAGGGAGGCAATCAGCCCCAGCATTTT. Its translation: CASSIMEGGNQPQHF.

V is TRBV12-3 or TRBV12-4 and J is TRBJ2-7, with D perhaps being TRBD1 or TRBD2 (5 bases each). Trimming pared 5 bases from V and 6 bases from J, leaving 14 bases between. The CDR3 consists of 13 residues. CDR3 nucleotide sequence: TGTGCCAGCAGTCAACTATGGGGGACCGAGCAGTACTTC. Its protein is CASSQLWGTEQYF.

This clonotype was seen more than once but under ten times. The rearrangement links TRBV6-1 to TRBJ1-4; TRBD1 matches at 8 bases. V was pared by 10 bases and J by 0 bases, with 4 bases of the junction left unmatched. Germline V gives CDR1 MNHNS, CDR2 SASEGT. The CDR3 length is 14 residues. The CDR3 reads CATRTGSTNEKLFF. CDR3 coding DNA: TGTGCCACAAGGACAGGGTCAACTAATGAAAAACTGTTTTTT.

The CDR3 spells CASSLVSATGYTF. In DNA form, the CDR3 reads TGTGCCAGCAGTTTGGTATCGGCGACGGGCTACACCTTC. This sequence joins TRBV12-3 or TRBV12-4 and TRBJ1-2; D unclear. This CDR3 is 13 amino acids long. V gave up 3 bases and J gave up 8 bases, with 13 bases separating them.

Only a few counts were recorded for this clonotype. CDR3 bases: TGTGCCAGCAGTGCGACAGGGCACGAGCAGTACTTC. Translation gives CASSATGHEQYF. V gene TRBV6-1 combines with J gene TRBJ2-7, with 7 bases lining up with TRBD1. The CDR3 contains 12 residues. Germline trimming cut 4 bases from V and 5 bases from J; bases unmatched to any gene: 2. Germline-derived CDR1 and CDR2 are MNHNS and SASEGT.

This chain connects TRBV2 to TRBJ1-1; a weak D match, TRBD1 (6 bases). Trimming shortened V by 6 bases and J by 4 bases, and 15 bases separated the two germline ends. The CDR3 consists of 14 residues. Germline assignment: CDR1 SNHLY and CDR2 FYNNEI. The CDR3 spells CASRRLGQSTEAFF. The DNA for the CDR3 is TGTGCCAGCAGGAGACTTGGACAGTCCACTGAAGCTTTCTTT.

This clonotype is labeled as large (0.1 to 1%). This chain uses TRBV20-1 with TRBJ1-5; TRBD1 matches 12 bases. V shed 3 bases and J 5 bases; nucleotides not matched to a gene: 2. The CDR3 covers 14 residues. The V gene's germline CDR1 is DFQATT and CDR2 SNEGSKA (reference sequence). CDR3: CSARGQGADQPQHF. CDR3 bases: TGCAGTGCTAGGGGACAGGGGGCAGATCAGCCCCAGCATTTT.

This clonotype was observed a handful of times. The J gene is TRBJ1-5, the V gene TRBV12-3 or TRBV12-4; D remains unclear. The CDR3 is made up of 13 amino acids. The V and J ends lost 5 bases and 1 base respectively, with 6 bases between them. The CDR3 sequence is CASSRRSNQPQHF. In nucleotides, the CDR3 is TGTGCCAGCAGTAGACGGAGCAATCAGCCCCAGCATTTT.

The chain couples TRBV30 to TRBJ1-4, with D tentatively TRBD1 (5 bases). The CDR3 consists of 13 residues. The V end lost 3 bases, the J end lost 3 bases, and 8 bases lay between the germline ends. Germline CDR1 is GTSNPN and CDR2 is SVGIG (reference sequence). CDR3: CAWSGTPNEKLFF. The CDR3 nucleotides are TGTGCCTGGAGCGGGACTCCTAATGAAAAACTGTTTTTT.

V gene TRBV12-3 or TRBV12-4 combines with J gene TRBJ2-7; TRBD1 matches at 8 bases. CDR3 length: 13 amino acids. Trimming cost V 5 bases and J 8 bases; bases outside gene matches: 8. The CDR3 sequence is CASSLGQGGKQYF. CDR3 sequence (DNA): TGTGCCAGCAGTCTAGGACAGGGAGGCAAGCAGTACTTC.

The chain uses TRBV20-1 and TRBJ1-5; D is uncertain. The V gene's germline CDR1 is DFQATT and CDR2 SNEGSKA (reference sequence). V was cut by 3 bases and J by 0 bases, with 3 bases left in between. This CDR3 has 12 amino acids. The CDR3 here is CSASHSNQPQHF. CDR3 nucleotide sequence: TGCAGTGCTAGTCATAGCAATCAGCCCCAGCATTTT.

This clonotype occurred a few times. V and J are TRBV6-1 and TRBJ1-1; 8 nucleotides agree with TRBD1. Germline V gene data show CDR1 as MNHNS and CDR2 as SASEGT. V gave up 6 bases and J gave up 4 bases; unmatched junction bases: 4. The CDR3 loop spans 13 amino acids. The CDR3 DNA reads TGTGCCAGCAGACCAACAGGGGGCACTGAAGCTTTCTTT. It yields the protein CASRPTGGTEAFF.

The chain has TRBV5-4 and TRBJ1-1, with 7 bases matching TRBD1. Germline CDR1 reads SGHNT; CDR2 reads YYREEE (reference sequence). The CDR3 covers 16 residues. Losses at the gene ends were 0 bases for V and 1 base for J; bases not matched to a gene: 6. CDR3 sequence (DNA): TGTGCCAGCAGCTTGGGGACCGGGACAGCGAACACTGAAGCTTTCTTT. It specifies CASSLGTGTANTEAFF.

This clonotype showed up just a few times. The V call is TRBV4-2, the J call TRBJ2-5; 12 positions match TRBD2. In germline, CDR1 is LGHNA, CDR2 YNFKEQ. The CDR3 loop spans 18 amino acids. V was clipped by 3 bases and J by 7 bases; unmatched bases: 15. In nucleotides, the CDR3 is TGTGCCAGCAGCCAGGAGACTAGCGGGGGCCTCAAGAGTTGGACCCAGTACTTC. Translating gives CASSQETSGGLKSWTQYF.